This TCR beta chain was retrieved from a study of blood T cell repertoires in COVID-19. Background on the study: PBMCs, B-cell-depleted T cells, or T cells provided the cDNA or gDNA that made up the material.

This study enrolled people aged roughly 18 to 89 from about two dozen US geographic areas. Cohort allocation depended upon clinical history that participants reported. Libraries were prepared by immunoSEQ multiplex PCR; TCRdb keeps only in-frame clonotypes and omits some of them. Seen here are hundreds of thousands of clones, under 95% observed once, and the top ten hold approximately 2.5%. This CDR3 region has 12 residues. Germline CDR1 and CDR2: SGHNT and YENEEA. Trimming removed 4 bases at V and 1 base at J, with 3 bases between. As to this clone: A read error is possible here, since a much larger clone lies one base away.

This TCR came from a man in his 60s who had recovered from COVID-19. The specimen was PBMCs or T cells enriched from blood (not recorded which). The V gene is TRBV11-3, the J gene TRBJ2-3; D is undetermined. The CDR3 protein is CASSSGTDTQYF. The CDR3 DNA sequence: TGTGCCAGCAGCTCAGGCACAGATACGCAGTATTTT.